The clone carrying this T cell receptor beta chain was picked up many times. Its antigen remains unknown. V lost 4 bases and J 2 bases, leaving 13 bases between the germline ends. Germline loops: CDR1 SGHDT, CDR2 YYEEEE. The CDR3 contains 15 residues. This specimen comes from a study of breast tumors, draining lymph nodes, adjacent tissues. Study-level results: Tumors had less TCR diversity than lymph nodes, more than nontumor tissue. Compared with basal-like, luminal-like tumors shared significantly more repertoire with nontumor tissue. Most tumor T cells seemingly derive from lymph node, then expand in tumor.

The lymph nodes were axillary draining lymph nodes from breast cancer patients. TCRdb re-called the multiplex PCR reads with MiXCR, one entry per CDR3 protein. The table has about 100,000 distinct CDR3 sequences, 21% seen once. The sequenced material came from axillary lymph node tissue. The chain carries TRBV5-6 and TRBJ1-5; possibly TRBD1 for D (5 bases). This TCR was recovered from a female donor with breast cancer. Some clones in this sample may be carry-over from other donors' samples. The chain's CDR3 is CASSRRGDGNQPQHF. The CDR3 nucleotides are TGTGCCAGCAGCCGGAGAGGGGATGGCAATCAGCCCCAGCATTTT.